The next 7 T cell receptor beta chains were all read from a single sample in a study of blood T cell repertoires in COVID-19. TCRdb's copy holds only in-frame clones and misses some; the assay was immunoSEQ multiplex PCR. This table holds tens of thousands of clones, 70% to 90% found once. Sequencing was done on a sample of peripheral blood. These receptors were collected from a woman older than 75 with acute or convalescent COVID-19.

This chain connects TRBV7-9 to TRBJ2-5, with 10 bases that match TRBD2. This CDR3 spans 16 amino acids. Germline V gene lookup returns CDR1 SEHNR and CDR2 FQNEAQ (reference sequence). V lost 0 bases and J lost 4; bases outside the gene matches: 5. The CDR3 DNA sequence: TGTGCCAGCAGCTTAGCGCTAGCGGGGGCCCTAGAGACCCAGTACTTC. It yields the protein CASSLALAGALETQYF.

The J gene is TRBJ2-5, the V gene TRBV11-3; 12 nucleotides align to TRBD2. Trimming took 0 bases from V and 7 from J; bases not matched to a gene: 6. The germline V gene encodes CDR1 SGHNT and CDR2 YENEEA. The CDR3 is made up of 16 amino acids. The CDR3 sequence is CASSLDPTSGGGTQYF. As DNA, the CDR3 is TGTGCCAGCAGCTTAGATCCGACTAGCGGGGGCGGGACCCAGTACTTC.

This sequence joins TRBV24-1 and TRBJ1-6; possible D gene TRBD1, 5 bases. CDR1 and CDR2 from the germline V gene are KGHDR and SFDVKD. Trimming pared 4 bases from V and 9 bases from J, leaving 9 bases between. The CDR3 is 13 residues long. CDR3 bases: TGTGCCACCAGTGACCGTGACAGTTCACCCCTCCACTTT. It translates to CATSDRDSSPLHF.

The chain uses TRBV3-1 (or the pseudogene TRBV3-2) and TRBJ2-6, with D possibly TRBD2 on 5 matching bases. The CDR3 extends over 15 amino acids. CDR1 LGHDT and CDR2 YNNKEL come from the germline V gene (reference sequence). V gave up 4 bases and J gave up 1 base, with 8 bases separating them. CDR3 residues: CASSPSWSGANVLTF. The CDR3 DNA follows: TGTGCCAGCAGCCCTAGCTGGTCTGGGGCCAACGTCCTGACTTTC.

This chain joins TRBV24-1 and TRBJ2-5; TRBD1 matches at 7 bases. CDR1 is KGHDR, CDR2 SFDVKD, per germline. Unmatched junction bases numbered 9, after V lost 4 bases and J lost 2 bases. CDR3 length: 16 residues. The CDR3 DNA reads TGTGCCACCAGTGACCCCGTGACAGGGAAACAAGAGACCCAGTACTTC. It is translated as CATSDPVTGKQETQYF.

Regarding this clone: A junction end diverges from the germline sequence, so it may reflect a read error. The chain links TRBV9 to TRBJ1-2, with 8 nucleotides matching TRBD1. The CDR3 sequence is 14 residues long. Germline values: CDR1 SGDLS, CDR2 YYNGEE. The CDR3 sequence is CASSVGDDSGTGAF. The CDR3 coding sequence is TGTGCCAGCAGCGTAGGGGATGACTCCGGGACAGGAGCCTTC.

This chain uses TRBV3-1 (or the pseudogene TRBV3-2) with TRBJ2-7; 10 bases fit TRBD1. J gave up 4 bases and V 1 base, and 1 base lay outside the gene matches. CDR1 is LGHDT, CDR2 YNNKEL, per germline (reference sequence). The CDR3 runs to 14 residues. CDR3 in DNA: TGTGCCAGCAGCCAAGTGGGACAGGGGTACGAGCAGTACTTC. Protein sequence: CASSQVGQGYEQYF.